Sequencing of this T cell receptor beta chain was carried out in a study of cytomegalovirus exposure and HLA in healthy donors. V lost 5 bases to trimming and J lost 5 bases; unmatched junction nucleotides: 5. Germline loops: CDR1 MGHRA, CDR2 YSYEKL. The CDR3 consists of 15 residues. A multiplex PCR was run with 60 Vbeta primers and 13 Jbeta primers. Method: immunoSEQ multiplex PCR; TCRdb's copy keeps in-frame clones and lacks some. The sample includes about 130,000 clones, 80% of them seen just once. The rearrangement joins TRBV4-1 to TRBJ2-3; 12 positions match TRBD2. Sequenced material: PBMCs. This receptor was identified in a man aged 40-55 years in good health and CMV-seronegative. The CDR3 DNA follows: TGCGCCAGCAGCGCCCAGGGACTAGCGGGAGATACGCAGTATTTT. It encodes CASSAQGLAGDTQYF.